A single sample is the source of the 19 T cell receptor beta chains below, sequenced in a study of blood T cell repertoires in COVID-19. TCRdb keeps only in-frame clones here, not all; method: immunoSEQ multiplex PCR. This table has 120,000 or so clones, about 80% appearing once. The material sequenced was peripheral blood. Receptors originate from a man in his 60s with acute or convalescent COVID-19.

The V gene is TRBV6-4, the J gene TRBJ2-1; 9 bases are shared with TRBD2. In germline, CDR1 is MRHNA, CDR2 SNTAGT. V was clipped by 3 bases and J by 4 bases; unmatched bases: 7. CDR3 length: 16 residues. CDR3 DNA: TGTGCCAGCAGTGAAAGGGCGGCGGGAGGGTACAATGAGCAGTTCTTC. The encoded protein is CASSERAAGGYNEQFF.

The CDR3 DNA sequence: TGTGCCAGCAGTCAAGTTCGGGGTTCACCCCTCCACTTT. The encoded protein is CASSQVRGSPLHF. The chain combines TRBV2 with TRBJ1-6; no firm D call. CDR1 SNHLY and CDR2 FYNNEI come from the germline V gene. With 5 bases removed from V and 9 bases from J, the gap between germline ends came to 11 bases. The CDR3 has 13 residues.

J is TRBJ1-2 and V is TRBV6-6, with D tentatively TRBD1 (6 bases). The CDR3 totals 13 residues. Germline V lookup: CDR1 MNHNY, CDR2 SVGAGI (reference sequence). The V gene lost 6 bases and the J gene lost 5 bases, with 13 bases spanning the gap. CDR3 sequence: CASSPTGPYGYTF. CDR3 DNA sequence: TGTGCCAGCAGCCCGACAGGTCCATATGGCTACACCTTC.

This sequence joins TRBV28 and TRBJ2-7, with 9 positions matching TRBD1. Trimming cost V 3 bases and J 2 bases; bases outside gene matches: 5. CDR1 and CDR2 from the germline V gene are MDHEN and SYDVKM. This CDR3 has 15 residues. CDR3 region: CASSLGQGRTYEQYF. The DNA of the CDR3 is TGTGCCAGCAGTTTGGGACAGGGAAGGACCTACGAGCAGTACTTC.

J is TRBJ2-1 and V is TRBV11-2, with 8 positions matching TRBD2. This CDR3 spans 18 amino acids. The germline gives CDR1 SGHAT, CDR2 FQNNGV. V lost 5 bases, J lost 0 bases, and 12 bases stayed unmatched. The CDR3 loop is CASSTHGAGGLSYNEQFF. The CDR3 DNA sequence: TGTGCCAGCAGCACTCACGGCGCGGGAGGTCTCTCCTACAATGAGCAGTTCTTC. Full variable domain (remainder filled in from reference TRBV11-2 and TRBJ2-1): EAGVAQSPRYKIIEKRQSVAFWCNPISGHATLYWYQQILGQGPKLLIQFQNNGVVDDSQLPKDRFSAERLKGVDSTLKIQPAKLEDSAVYLCASSTHGAGGLSYNEQFFGPGTRLTVL.

The CDR3 DNA reads as TGTGCCAGCAGCCCCGGGACTAGCCGGAGTACCACGCAGTATTTT. Its translation: CASSPGTSRSTTQYF. The rearrangement links TRBV7-2 to TRBJ2-3, with TRBD2 matching over 9 bases. Per germline, CDR1 SGHTA and CDR2 FQGNSA. The junction had 12 bases not matched to a gene; V was cut back by 5 bases and J by 9 bases. The CDR3 has 15 amino acids.

The rearrangement joins TRBV6-5 to TRBJ1-4; D might be TRBD1 (5 bases). With 11 bases removed from V and 7 bases from J, the gap between germline ends came to 14 bases. This CDR3 is built from 12 residues. Germline V gives CDR1 MNHEY, CDR2 SVGAGI. As DNA, the CDR3 is TGTGCCCCAGGGTTGGGTGCTGAAAAACTGTTTTTT. Translation gives CAPGLGAEKLFF.

The V and J genes are TRBV5-6 and TRBJ1-2, with 7 bases identical to TRBD1. V shed 4 bases and J 1 base; nucleotides not matched to a gene: 4. Germline V lookup: CDR1 SGHDT, CDR2 YYEEEE. This CDR3 has 14 residues. For the CDR3, the DNA is TGTGCCAGCAGCCCCGGACAGGTTAACTATGGCTACACCTTC. Translating it yields CASSPGQVNYGYTF. The complete variable domain, with remaining parts taken from reference TRBV5-6 and TRBJ1-2, reads DAGVTQSPTHLIKTRGQQVTLRCSPKSGHDTVSWYQQALGQGPQFIFQYYEEEERQRGNFPDRFSGHQFPNYSSELNVNALLLGDSALYLCASSPGQVNYGYTFGSGTRLTVV.

The chain combines TRBV6-5 with TRBJ2-6; TRBD1 is a possible D gene (6 bases). The ends were cut back, 9 bases at V and 4 bases at J, with 10 bases in the middle. The V gene's germline CDR1 is MNHEY and CDR2 SVGAGI. The CDR3 consists of 13 residues. CDR3 sequence: CARRTDGANVLTF. For the CDR3, the DNA is TGTGCCAGAAGGACAGACGGGGCCAACGTCCTGACTTTC.

The J gene is TRBJ1-1, the V gene TRBV6-5, with D unclear. CDR3 length equals 13 residues. Germline V CDR1 and CDR2: MNHEY, SVGAGI. V lost 2 bases, J lost 3 bases, and 7 bases lay in between. The CDR3 protein is CASSYRGHTEAFF. CDR3 DNA sequence: TGTGCCAGCAGTTACCGAGGTCACACTGAAGCTTTCTTT.

CDR3 coding DNA: TGTGCCAGCAGCTTAGAAAGTTTCCTAGCGGGAGACCATGAGCAGTTCTTC. Translating gives CASSLESFLAGDHEQFF. The rearrangement joins TRBV7-9 to TRBJ2-1; 10 nucleotides match TRBD2. Per germline, CDR1 SEHNR and CDR2 FQNEAQ (reference sequence). The CDR3 contains 17 residues. The V and J ends lost 1 base and 8 bases, in that order; junction bases with no gene match: 11.

This clone was counted only a few times. The gene calls are TRBV5-1 and TRBJ1-2; 10 bases agree with TRBD1. The CDR3 runs to 15 residues. Germline V lookup: CDR1 SGHRS, CDR2 YFSETQ. The V and J ends lost 4 bases and 6 bases, in that order; junction bases with no gene match: 9. The CDR3 loop is CASSPGPGTGDGYTF. CDR3 nucleotide sequence: TGCGCCAGCAGCCCCGGACCCGGGACAGGGGATGGCTACACCTTC.

Only one count was recorded for this clone. The chain links TRBV28 to TRBJ2-7; perhaps TRBD2 as D (6 bases). The CDR3 loop spans 13 amino acids. Germline V gene lookup returns CDR1 MDHEN and CDR2 SYDVKM. Trimming stripped 3 bases from V and 5 bases from J, with 11 bases between. The CDR3 DNA reads as TGTGCCAGCAGTTTGGCAGGGAGGAACGAGCAGTACTTC. Protein: CASSLAGRNEQYF.

The chain combines TRBV10-3 with TRBJ2-7, with 14 bases identical to TRBD2. Trimming took 3 bases from V and 5 from J; bases not matched to a gene: 12. Germline V gene lookup returns CDR1 ENHRY and CDR2 SYGVKD. The CDR3 totals 18 residues. The CDR3 sequence is CAISDLGTSGSIRNEQYF. CDR3 sequence (DNA): TGTGCCATCAGTGACTTGGGGACTAGCGGGAGTATTAGGAACGAGCAGTACTTC.

In its sample, this clone was seen a few times. Other nucleotide sequences from this sample produce the same CDR3. V is TRBV7-9 and J is TRBJ1-1; D unclear. Germline CDR1 reads SEHNR; CDR2 reads FQNEAQ (reference sequence). CDR3 length: 12 amino acids. Trimming shortened V by 1 base and J by 5 bases, and 5 bases separated the two germline ends. CDR3 bases: TGTGCCAGCAGCTTAGGCAGGACTGAAGCTTTCTTT. This translates into CASSLGRTEAFF.

The chain uses TRBV5-1 and TRBJ2-1; TRBD2 matches at 8 bases. The CDR3 is 17 residues long. With 1 base clipped from V and 6 bases from J, the junction kept 12 bases outside the gene matches. Per the germline V gene, CDR1 is SGHRS and CDR2 is YFSETQ. CDR3: CASSLSPTGGIFNEQFF. The CDR3 bases are TGCGCCAGCAGCTTGAGTCCAACGGGAGGGATTTTCAATGAGCAGTTCTTC.

This clone was seen just once. This chain links TRBV7-9 with TRBJ2-1; 11 bases agree with TRBD2. The CDR3 length is 17 residues. J was trimmed by 0 bases and V by 5 bases; bases with no gene match: 6. CDR1 is SEHNR and CDR2 is FQNEAQ in the germline V gene (reference sequence). The CDR3 sequence: CASSPGLAAISYNEQFF. The CDR3 coding sequence is TGTGCCAGCAGCCCGGGACTAGCGGCCATCTCCTACAATGAGCAGTTCTTC.

This chain connects TRBV13 to TRBJ2-7, with D perhaps TRBD2 (5 bases). The CDR3 is made up of 14 amino acids. The germline gives CDR1 PRHDT, CDR2 FYEKMQ (reference sequence). The V end lost 5 bases, the J end lost 3 bases, and 14 bases lay between the germline ends. Here the CDR3 reads CASSTSGGVYEQYF. The CDR3 nucleotides are TGTGCCAGCAGCACTAGTGGCGGTGTCTACGAGCAGTACTTC.

The V and J genes are TRBV30 and TRBJ1-6, with TRBD1 matching 7 bases. The CDR3 runs 13 residues. Germline values: CDR1 GTSNPN, CDR2 SVGIG (reference sequence). V lost 5 bases and J lost 5; bases outside the gene matches: 3. The CDR3, as DNA: TGTGCCTGGGTGGGACAGCATAATTCACCCCTCCACTTT. This sequence encodes CAWVGQHNSPLHF.